This T cell receptor beta chain was retrieved from a study of blood T cell repertoires in COVID-19 (dated by TCRdb to the early 2020s). In terms of the full investigation: The collaborator samples originated in the United States, Italy and Spain and spanned the acute and convalescent phases of COVID-19. Where HLA class I and class II types were available, the types were taken from metadata supplied by the sample provider, not from assay-based typing. The repertoires were released in a freely available public database meant as a resource for research on the immune response to SARS-CoV-2. The prospective study material was composed of cDNA or gDNA derived from T cells, B-cell-depleted T cells, or PBMCs. The samples were drawn from two sources: the first 160 participants of the ongoing ImmuneRACE study, and 1,000 to 1,500 subjects contributed by 6 global collaborators. The dataset comprised deeply sampled blood TCRbeta repertoires from subjects exposed to, actively infected with, or recovered from COVID-19. The sample metadata nearly always contained a de-identified subject ID, COVID-19 status, age in years and sex. Results and caveats for the whole study, not just this receptor: How much clinical and demographic metadata was included differed by source and by participant, and the metadata was provided uncurated.

In Seattle, one collaborating source enrolled patients while the infection was active and tracked those patients longitudinally over the course of disease. Whole blood was collected in K2EDTA tubes by collaborating institutions according to the institutions' own protocols. For TCRbeta analysis, collaborators shipped samples in one of three forms: frozen whole blood, isolated PBMCs, or DNA extracted from either of those sample types. The immunoSEQ Assay, a bias-controlled multiplex PCR, was used to amplify TCRbeta CDR3 regions from genomic DNA. The paper's processing steps were these. Nucleated cell counts per sample were estimated from amplification of reference gene primers within the assay. Sequence reads were collapsed and filtered to measure the absolute abundance of every unique TCRbeta CDR3 rearrangement. For each sample, productive Simpson clonality was calculated by taking the square root of Simpson's diversity index across productive rearrangements. TCRdb provides this immuneACCESS table in a form limited to in-frame rearrangements. Some clones are lacking; in checked studies, under half of them reflect an unresolved V gene, and why the rest are absent is not known. V, J and clone size were drawn from that table, and D and trimming were deduced from the DNA. The sample yields around 340,000 clones; approximately 90% were counted once. Under 5% of the sample goes to the ten largest clones.

V lost 0 bases and J lost 5 bases, and the count of bases not matched to a germline gene is 12. Per the germline V gene, SGDLS is the CDR1 and YYNGEE is the CDR2. The CDR3, cysteine through phenylalanine, is 17 amino acids long. Just CDR3 DNA is preserved here, 51 bases in frame from base 1. With regard to this clone: Its antigen specificity is not known. No per-base quality is available; no much larger clone lies one base away.

The specimen sequenced was peripheral blood. This receptor was taken from a woman aged 55-70 years with COVID-19, enrolled during active disease. The chain was built from TRBV9 and TRBJ2-5, and TRBD1 aligns with 8 junction nucleotides. This receptor carries the CDR3 CASSVGSGGAEGETQYF. The sequenced DNA: TGTGCCAGCAGCGTAGGGTCAGGGGGCGCCGAGGGGGAGACCCAGTACTTC.